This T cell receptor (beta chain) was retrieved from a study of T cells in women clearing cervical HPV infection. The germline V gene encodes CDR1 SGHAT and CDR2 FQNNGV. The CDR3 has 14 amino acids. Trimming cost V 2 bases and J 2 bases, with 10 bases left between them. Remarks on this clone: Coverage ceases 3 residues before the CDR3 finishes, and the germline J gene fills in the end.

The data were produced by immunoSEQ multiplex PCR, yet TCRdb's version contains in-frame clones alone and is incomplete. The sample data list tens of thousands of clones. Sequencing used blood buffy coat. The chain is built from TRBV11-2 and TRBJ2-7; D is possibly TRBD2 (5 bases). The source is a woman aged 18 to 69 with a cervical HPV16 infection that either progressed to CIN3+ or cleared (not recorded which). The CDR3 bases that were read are TGTGCCAGCAGCTTATTCGGGGAGACCTACGAG. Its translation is CASSLFGETYE. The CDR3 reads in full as CASSLFGETYEQYF.